The entry below gives a single T cell receptor beta chain sequence along with its context. As yet, its antigen is unknown. The data were taken from a study of T-cell memory formation after mild COVID-19. Constant-segment primers served in 5'RACE that generated TCR alpha and TCR beta cDNA libraries bearing sample barcodes and UMIs. TCRdb redid the calling of the 5' RACE reads with MiXCR, one entry per CDR3 protein. The table lists about 430,000 distinct CDR3 sequences, approximately 25% of them singletons, with 7.5% to 10% in the top ten. The study, taken as a whole, reports: Contracting CD8+ clones were enriched in EMRA, CD4+ mainly in CM and EM.

This CDR3 has 13 amino acids. Losses at the gene ends were 8 bases for V and 1 base for J; bases not matched to a gene: 5. The germline V gene has CDR1 MNHEY and CDR2 SVGEGT. This clonotype originated in an adult woman who had mild COVID-19 (a few samples of this study predate the infection). Cell type and time point are not known. Sequenced input: PBMCs or a T cell subset sorted from them (not recorded which). This sequence joins TRBV6-2 or TRBV6-3 and TRBJ2-7; 7 positions match TRBD2. The CDR3 nucleotides are TGTGCCAGCCAAAGCGGGATGTCCTACGAGCAGTACTTC. This codes for CASQSGMSYEQYF.